The rows below give T cell receptor beta chains drawn from one sample of a study of CD8+ T cells in alopecia areata. The assay was immunoSEQ multiplex PCR, and TCRdb's table has in-frame clones only and misses some. The sample records about 200,000 clones, around 50% being singletons. Material for sequencing was CD8+ T cells sorted from blood. These receptor sequences come from a human donor in good health. Each CDR3 is given with its conserved first and last residue. Each record gives: CDR3 DNA, CDR3 protein, clone size, D gene, V gene, J gene. The D gene is left open where the match is weak. Expanded clones are given a class, and other clones once, few, many or no size at all.

TGCAGCGTTGTGGGAAGGGACCGATTGGATACGCAGTATTTT	CSVVGRDRLDTQYF	NA	NA	TRBV29-1	TRBJ2-3
TGTGCCAGCAGTGAACGGGGGGCCTATAATTCACCCCTCCACTTT	CASSERGAYNSPLHF	NA	NA	TRBV2	TRBJ1-6
TGCGCCAGCAGCCAAGATGGGCCCTCTTATGGCTACACCTTC	CASSQDGPSYGYTF	NA	NA	TRBV4-1	TRBJ1-2
TGTGCCAGCAGCTCCAGGGGCGACGAGCAGTACTTC	CASSSRGDEQYF	NA	NA	TRBV7-9	TRBJ2-7
TGCAGCGAGAGGACATCCTATGGCTACACCTTC	CSERTSYGYTF	few	NA	TRBV29-1	TRBJ1-2
TGTGCCAGCAGTTCCGGCATGTCGTCTAACTATGGCTACACCTTC	CASSSGMSSNYGYTF	NA	NA	TRBV27	TRBJ1-2
TGTGCCAGCAGCTTCCACAGGGCGTTCAATCACGAGCAGTACTTC	CASSFHRAFNHEQYF	few	NA	TRBV11-2	TRBJ2-7
TGTGCCAGCAGCGGGACTAGCGGGGGGCGGAGCGAGCAGTACTTC	CASSGTSGGRSEQYF	once	TRBD2	TRBV9	TRBJ2-7
TGTGCCAGCAGTTACGTAACGGGGGGGCTAGGCGAGCAGTTCTTC	CASSYVTGGLGEQFF	NA	TRBD2	TRBV6-5	TRBJ2-1
TGTGCCAGCAGTCTAGCGGGGGGAAACACCGGGGAGCTGTTTTTT	CASSLAGGNTGELFF	NA	TRBD2	TRBV27	TRBJ2-2
TGCGCCAGCAGCCACGGCCCCCTCCGGGAGCAGTACTTC	CASSHGPLREQYF	NA	NA	TRBV4-1	TRBJ2-7
TGTGCCAGCAGTTTACTACTTAGCACAGATACGCAGTATTTT	CASSLLLSTDTQYF	NA	NA	TRBV27	TRBJ2-3
TGCGCCAGCAGCCAAGGAATGGGGGATACGCAGTATTTT	CASSQGMGDTQYF	NA	NA	TRBV4-1	TRBJ2-3
TGTGCCAGCAGTTGGGCAGGGTCCAGCAATCAGCCCCAGCATTTT	CASSWAGSSNQPQHF	NA	NA	TRBV6-4	TRBJ1-5
TGTGCCAGCAGCAATGCCCAAGAGACCCAGTACTTC	CASSNAQETQYF	NA	NA	TRBV7-9	TRBJ2-5
TGTGCCAGCAGCAGACCGGGGGGTGATGAGCAGTTCTTC	CASSRPGGDEQFF	NA	TRBD2	TRBV5-4	TRBJ2-1
TGTGCCAGCAGCCCTGGGGGTCCCTACAATGAGCAGTTCTTC	CASSPGGPYNEQFF	NA	NA	TRBV27	TRBJ2-1
TGTGCCAGCAGCTCTCGGGGGCCTTCCTACAATGAGCAGTTCTTC	CASSSRGPSYNEQFF	NA	NA	TRBV7-6	TRBJ2-1
TGTGCCAGCAGCGTAGAGGCGGCCTTGAACACTGAAGCTTTCTTT	CASSVEAALNTEAFF	NA	NA	TRBV9	TRBJ1-1
TGTGCCAGCGCGTCCGGAGGAGCTGGGGCCAACGTCCTGACTTTC	CASASGGAGANVLTF	few	NA	TRBV4-2	TRBJ2-6
TGTGCCAGCAGCCTGCCCTTACCCGCCCAAGAGACCCAGTACTTC	CASSLPLPAQETQYF	few	NA	TRBV7-9	TRBJ2-5
TGTGCCAGCAGCTTCTTAGGGGGGGTCAATGAGCAGTTCTTC	CASSFLGGVNEQFF	few	NA	TRBV5-6	TRBJ2-1
TGTGCCAGCAGGGCAGGGGATACGCAGTATTTT	CASRAGDTQYF	NA	NA	TRBV27	TRBJ2-3
TGTGCCAGCAGCTTGGAGTTAGAGACCCAGTACTTC	CASSLELETQYF	NA	NA	TRBV5-6	TRBJ2-5
TGTGCCAGCAGCTTAAAGGTCGGCGGAGGTGGGGACGAGCAGTACTTC	CASSLKVGGGGDEQYF	NA	NA	TRBV11-2	TRBJ2-7
TGTGCCTGGATGGGCGGGGTGGGGGAAACCCAGTACTTC	CAWMGGVGETQYF	NA	NA	TRBV30	TRBJ2-5
TGCGCCAGCAGCTCCGTCGGGAGGGATGGCTACACCTTC	CASSSVGRDGYTF	NA	NA	TRBV5-1	TRBJ1-2
TGTGCCAGCAGCGCCGCGGGGGGTCCCCCGGAGACCCAGTACTTC	CASSAAGGPPETQYF	NA	TRBD2	TRBV9	TRBJ2-5
TGTGCCTGCACCGAGACAGGGTGGCAGACCCAGTACTTC	CACTETGWQTQYF	NA	TRBD1	TRBV30	TRBJ2-5
TGCGCCAGCAGCCAGTTGACAGGGGGCCTATCCCACGAGCAGTACTTC	CASSQLTGGLSHEQYF	NA	TRBD1	TRBV4-1	TRBJ2-7
TGTGCCAGAAGGCCCGTGGGACAAGTACTTGGGACCCAGTACTTC	CARRPVGQVLGTQYF	NA	NA	TRBV2	TRBJ2-5
TGTGCCTGGACTGACAGGGGGCGCTTCGATGGGACCCAGTACTTC	CAWTDRGRFDGTQYF	NA	TRBD1	TRBV30	TRBJ2-5
TGTGCCTGGCCTATCTTAGGAGGGGATAGCAATCAGCCCCAGCATTTT	CAWPILGGDSNQPQHF	NA	NA	TRBV30	TRBJ1-5
TGCAGCGTTGACAGCAACTACGAGCAGTACTTC	CSVDSNYEQYF	NA	NA	TRBV29-1	TRBJ2-7
TGTGCCAGCAGCTTGTCAGGGGCCGTTGAAGCTTTCTTT	CASSLSGAVEAFF	few	NA	TRBV5-4	TRBJ1-1
TGTGCCAGCAGCATCGGATGGAAAACCTACGAGCAGTACTTC	CASSIGWKTYEQYF	few	NA	TRBV13	TRBJ2-7
TGTGCCAGCAGTTTTACTAATACGGGCTACGAGCAGTACTTC	CASSFTNTGYEQYF	NA	NA	TRBV27	TRBJ2-7
TGTGCCAGCAGTGAGGGTCTGGCGGGGGGGCACGGTGAGCAGTTCTTC	CASSEGLAGGHGEQFF	NA	TRBD2	TRBV6-1	TRBJ2-1
TGCGCCAGCAGCCCTTCAGGGTCTGGGACGACCTACGAGCAGTACTTC	CASSPSGSGTTYEQYF	NA	NA	TRBV4-1	TRBJ2-7
TGTGCCAGCAGTTTATACTCTTACAATGAGCAGTTCTTC	CASSLYSYNEQFF	NA	NA	TRBV27	TRBJ2-1
TGCGCCAGCAGAACCGGGACTCGCCTTGGGTACGAGCAGTACTTC	CASRTGTRLGYEQYF	NA	NA	TRBV5-1	TRBJ2-7
TGTGCCAGCAGCTCGCCAACAGCCTCCCGCTACAATGAGCAGTTCTTC	CASSSPTASRYNEQFF	NA	NA	TRBV11-1	TRBJ2-1
TGTGCCACCAGCAGAAGGACAAGCGAGCAGTACTTC	CATSRRTSEQYF	NA	NA	TRBV15	TRBJ2-7
TGTGCCAGCAGCCAGGAGAACACTGAAGCTTTCTTT	CASSQENTEAFF	few	NA	TRBV14	TRBJ1-1
TGCAGCGCCGAGGCGCTTAGCGGGGAGACCCAGTACTTC	CSAEALSGETQYF	NA	TRBD2	TRBV29-1	TRBJ2-5
TGTGCCAGCAGTCCGGGGTGGGGACAGCCCCAGCATTTT	CASSPGWGQPQHF	NA	NA	TRBV5-5	TRBJ1-5
TGTGCCAGCAGCCCCGGGACAGGATTGCAAGAGACCCAGTACTTC	CASSPGTGLQETQYF	NA	TRBD1	TRBV7-8	TRBJ2-5
TGTGCCTGGAGTGAAGCTCCGACCGAGCAGTACTTC	CAWSEAPTEQYF	once	NA	TRBV30	TRBJ2-7
TGTGCCAGCAGGGGACAGACCAATGAGCAGTTCTTC	CASRGQTNEQFF	NA	TRBD1	TRBV27	TRBJ2-1
TGTGCCAGCAGCTCCGGGACAGGGATCGGCACTGAAGCTTTCTTT	CASSSGTGIGTEAFF	NA	TRBD1	TRBV13	TRBJ1-1
TGCAGCGTTGAAGGAAACTCTGGGGCCAACGTCCTGACTTTC	CSVEGNSGANVLTF	few	NA	TRBV29-1	TRBJ2-6
TGTGCCAGCAGCCGCGGGGGGAACACTGAAGCTTTCTTT	CASSRGGNTEAFF	NA	NA	TRBV7-2	TRBJ1-1
TGTGCCAGCGGCATGGGGGGAATTTCACCCCTCCACTTT	CASGMGGISPLHF	NA	NA	TRBV25-1	TRBJ1-6
TGCAGCGTTGAAGATCCTCCAAACTTC	CSVEDPPNF	NA	NA	TRBV29-1	TRBJ1-2
TGTGCCAGCAGCCCTCCGTCGGGCCAGCCCCAGCATTTT	CASSPPSGQPQHF	NA	NA	TRBV5-6	TRBJ1-5
TGTGCCAGCAGCCCCGGACAGGGGCGCGGAGCTTTCTTT	CASSPGQGRGAFF	few	TRBD1	TRBV9	TRBJ1-1
TGTGCCAGCAGCTTGGTTACCAACACCGGGGAGCTGTTTTTT	CASSLVTNTGELFF	NA	NA	TRBV5-4	TRBJ2-2